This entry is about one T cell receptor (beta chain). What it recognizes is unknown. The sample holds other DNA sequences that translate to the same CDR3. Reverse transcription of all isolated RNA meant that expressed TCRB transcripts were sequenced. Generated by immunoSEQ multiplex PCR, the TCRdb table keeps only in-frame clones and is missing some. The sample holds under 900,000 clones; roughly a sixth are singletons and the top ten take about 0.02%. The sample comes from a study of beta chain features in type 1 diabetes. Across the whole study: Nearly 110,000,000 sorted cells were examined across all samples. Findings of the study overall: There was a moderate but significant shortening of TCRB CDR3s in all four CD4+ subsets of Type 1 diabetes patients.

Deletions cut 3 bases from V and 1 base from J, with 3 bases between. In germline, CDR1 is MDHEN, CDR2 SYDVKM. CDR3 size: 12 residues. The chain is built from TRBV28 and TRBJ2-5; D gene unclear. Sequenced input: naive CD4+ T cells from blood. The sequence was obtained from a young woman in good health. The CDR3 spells CASSFRQETQYF. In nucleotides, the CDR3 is TGTGCCAGCAGTTTTCGCCAAGAGACCCAGTACTTC.